Following are 3 T cell receptor beta chains from one sample sequenced in a study of neurological immune-mediated disorders. TCRdb analysed the 5' RACE reads with MiXCR anew, one entry per CDR3 protein. The table records about 53,000 distinct CDR3 sequences, over 15% of them present only once. Sequencing was performed on PBMCs. The receptors were sampled from a man between 60 and 75 years old in good health.

This clonotype was detected many times. V gene TRBV20-1 combines with J gene TRBJ2-7; TRBD1 agrees at 12 bases. This CDR3 is built from 14 residues. J was trimmed by 5 bases and V by 3 bases; bases with no gene match: 5. Germline CDR1 reads DFQATT; CDR2 reads SNEGSKA (reference sequence). The CDR3 here is CSASPGQGANEQYF. The CDR3 DNA reads as TGCAGTGCTAGCCCGGGACAGGGGGCCAACGAGCAGTACTTC.

The chain combines TRBV20-1 with TRBJ1-3; D unresolved. This CDR3 region has 18 residues. V lost 6 bases, J lost 0 bases, and 24 bases lay in between. CDR1 and CDR2 (germline): DFQATT, SNEGSKA (reference sequence). The CDR3 protein is CSAYLPGMTSHSGNTIYF. In DNA form, the CDR3 reads TGCAGTGCCTATTTACCGGGGATGACTTCCCACTCTGGAAACACCATATATTTT.

Ten or more counts support this clonotype. The chain carries TRBV10-3 and TRBJ1-1; tentative D call: TRBD1 (6 bases). The CDR3 consists of 14 residues. With 3 bases removed from V and 10 bases from J, the gap between germline ends came to 18 bases. Germline V gene sequence: CDR1 ENHRY, CDR2 SYGVKD. The DNA of the CDR3 is TGTGCCATCAGTGACGAATATAGGCAGGGGAGAGCTTTCTTT. It is translated as CAISDEYRQGRAFF.